Below, 27 T cell receptor beta chains from the same sample are listed, as sequenced in a study of PD-L1 blockade in urothelial cancer. The method was immunoSEQ multiplex PCR; TCRdb's version includes in-frame clones alone and lacks a portion of them. The profile covers over 20,000 clones, with 91% appearing a single time and approximately 11% taken by the ten largest. Time point described: peripheral blood 6 weeks after treatment start. This sample comprised PBMCs, obtained around atezolizumab (anti-PD-L1) treatment. These receptors were obtained from a woman aged 55 to 70 with urothelial cancer.

This clone is termed large (0.1 to 1%). This chain joins TRBV18 and TRBJ1-2, with 7 bases identical to TRBD1. V shed 6 bases, J shed 8 bases, and the junction held 15 bases outside the gene matches. CDR1 and CDR2 (germline): KGHSH, LQKENI. The length of the CDR3 is 15 residues. CDR3 region: CASSQVSGDSSGYTF. The CDR3 nucleotides are TGTGCCAGCTCTCAGGTCTCAGGGGACAGTTCCGGCTACACCTTC.

The chain links TRBV15 to TRBJ1-4; D might be TRBD1 (6 bases). This CDR3 spans 15 amino acids. Deletions cut 0 bases from V and 7 bases from J, with 12 bases between. CDR1 and CDR2 (germline): LNHNV, YYDKDF (reference sequence). In DNA, the CDR3 is TGTGCCACCAGCAGAGAGGGGGGGCGCGGTGAAAAACTGTTTTTT. This codes for CATSREGGRGEKLFF.

The chain employs TRBV28 and TRBJ2-2, with TRBD2 as a possible D gene (6 bases). Per germline, CDR1 MDHEN and CDR2 SYDVKM. V was cut by 6 bases and J by 1 base, with 9 bases left in between. The CDR3 is made up of 14 amino acids. CDR3 residues: CASRPGGNTGELFF. CDR3 DNA: TGTGCCAGCAGGCCCGGGGGGAACACCGGGGAGCTGTTTTTT.

The chain uses TRBV7-6 and TRBJ2-7, with D uncertain. V lost 1 base, J lost 4 bases, and 14 bases lay in between. The CDR3 totals 15 residues. Germline CDR1 is SGHVS and CDR2 is FNYEAQ. Here the CDR3 reads CASSLGGGRVYEQYF. The CDR3 bases are TGTGCCAGCAGCTTAGGAGGCGGCAGAGTTTACGAGCAGTACTTC.

This chain links TRBV5-6 with TRBJ2-6; TRBD1 might be the D (6 bases). Germline CDR1 reads SGHDT; CDR2 reads YYEEEE. Trimming took off 4 bases at V and 0 bases at J, with 8 bases between the two ends. The CDR3 covers 15 residues. The CDR3, as DNA: TGTGCCAGCAGCGAGGGGGTCTCTGGGGCCAACGTCCTGACTTTC. Translating gives CASSEGVSGANVLTF.

The V and J genes are TRBV29-1 and TRBJ2-3, with 8 bases that match TRBD1. Looked up from germline, CDR1 is SQVTM and CDR2 is ANQGSEA. Losses at the gene ends were 8 bases for V and 0 bases for J; bases not matched to a gene: 7. The CDR3 is 14 residues long. The DNA of the CDR3 is TGCAGCACCAGACAGGGGACTAGCACAGATACGCAGTATTTT. Encoded protein: CSTRQGTSTDTQYF.

V gene TRBV4-2 combines with J gene TRBJ1-1, with D unresolved. This CDR3 region has 17 residues. V lost 4 bases and J 0 bases, leaving 18 bases between the germline ends. Germline CDR1 and CDR2: LGHNA and YNFKEQ. The CDR3 sequence: CASSPQEEVWMNTEAFF. The CDR3 DNA is TGTGCCAGCAGCCCCCAGGAGGAAGTCTGGATGAACACTGAAGCTTTCTTT.

The chain couples TRBV27 to TRBJ2-3, with 11 bases matching TRBD2. This CDR3 is 14 amino acids long. Germline assignment: CDR1 MNHEY and CDR2 SMNVEV (reference sequence). V lost 6 bases and J lost 3; bases outside the gene matches: 2. This CDR3 reads CASSRLAGTDTQYF. As DNA, the CDR3 is TGTGCCAGCAGCAGACTAGCGGGAACAGATACGCAGTATTTT.

The chain recombines TRBV5-6 with TRBJ2-3; a possible D gene is TRBD2 (6 bases). V was trimmed by 2 bases and J by 6 bases, leaving 19 bases between them. Germline CDR1 reads SGHDT; CDR2 reads YYEEEE. The CDR3 loop spans 16 amino acids. The CDR3 DNA is TGTGCCAGCAGCTTTTGGACTAAGGTCTTGATGGATACGCAGTATTTT. Its protein is CASSFWTKVLMDTQYF. The full variable domain, in which reference TRBV5-6 and TRBJ2-3 provide the parts outside the CDR3, is DAGVTQSPTHLIKTRGQQVTLRCSPKSGHDTVSWYQQALGQGPQFIFQYYEEEERQRGNFPDRFSGHQFPNYSSELNVNALLLGDSALYLCASSFWTKVLMDTQYFGPGTRLTVL.

The chain joins TRBV20-1 to TRBJ2-5; D is perhaps TRBD2 (6 bases). V shed 8 bases and J shed 4 bases, with 11 bases lying between them. CDR1 DFQATT and CDR2 SNEGSKA come from the germline V gene (reference sequence). This CDR3 has 11 amino acids. The CDR3 protein is CSPSGPETQYF. The DNA for the CDR3 is TGCAGTCCGAGCGGGCCAGAGACCCAGTACTTC.

The table lists this clone with a count of one. The V and J genes are TRBV9 and TRBJ2-1; 9 bases match TRBD1. V lost 4 bases, J lost 6 bases, and 11 bases stayed unmatched. CDR3 size: 16 residues. Germline CDR1 reads SGDLS; CDR2 reads YYNGEE. The CDR3 DNA sequence: TGTGCCAGCAGCCCAACTCGAGGACAGGGGACCAATGAGCAGTTCTTC. It encodes CASSPTRGQGTNEQFF.

The chain carries TRBV5-1 and TRBJ2-5; maybe TRBD1 (7 bases). The germline CDR1 and CDR2 sequences are SGHRS and YFSETQ. The CDR3 has 14 amino acids. V lost 4 bases, J lost 5 bases, and 15 bases lay in between. For the CDR3, the DNA is TGCGCCAGCAGCCATTTGACAGGGAGGGAGACCCAGTACTTC. This codes for CASSHLTGRETQYF.

V and J are TRBV18 and TRBJ2-6, with 9 bases that match TRBD1. Germline CDR1 and CDR2: KGHSH and LQKENI. The V and J ends lost 4 bases and 1 base, in that order; junction bases with no gene match: 8. CDR3 length: 18 residues. The CDR3 loop is CASSQNPGQGSGANVLTF. The CDR3 coding sequence is TGTGCCAGCTCACAGAACCCGGGACAGGGATCTGGGGCCAACGTCCTGACTTTC.

The DNA of the CDR3 is TGTGCCAGCCTACCCGACCCCGACAGGGCTAACTATGGCTACACCTTC. Its protein is CASLPDPDRANYGYTF. The chain employs TRBV27 and TRBJ1-2; 7 positions agree with TRBD1. The CDR3 contains 16 residues. Germline CDR1 and CDR2: MNHEY and SMNVEV (reference sequence). V gave up 8 bases and J gave up 0 bases; unmatched junction bases: 12.

This clone occurred once. This rearrangement joins TRBV9 to TRBJ2-7; 7 nucleotides align to TRBD1. The CDR3 totals 15 residues. Per germline, CDR1 SGDLS and CDR2 YYNGEE. Trimming at V came to 3 bases and at J to 7 bases, leaving 13 bases not matched to a gene. CDR3 region: CASSATGTALLEQYF. The CDR3 bases are TGTGCCAGCAGCGCGACCGGGACAGCCCTTTTGGAGCAGTACTTC.

This clone was seen only a few times. The chain combines TRBV5-5 with TRBJ1-5; D unresolved. The CDR3 runs to 14 residues. Germline CDR1 SGHKS, CDR2 YYEKEE (reference sequence). The germline V and J ends were trimmed by 2 bases and 3 bases, with 9 bases remaining between them. The CDR3 coding sequence is TGTGCCAGCAGCTTTTACTCCCCCAATCAGCCCCAGCATTTT. Its protein product is CASSFYSPNQPQHF.

This rearrangement joins TRBV4-3 to TRBJ1-6, with D possibly matching TRBD1 (5 bases). V shed 2 bases and J shed 9 bases, with 8 bases lying between them. The germline V gene has CDR1 LGHNA and CDR2 YSLEER. The CDR3 has 13 residues. The CDR3 DNA reads as TGCGCCAGCAGCCAACTTCAGGGTTCACCCCTCCACTTT. This translates into CASSQLQGSPLHF.

The rearrangement uses TRBV27 and TRBJ2-2; maybe TRBD1 (6 bases). Between the trimmed V and J ends, which lost 6 bases and 7 bases, there was a span of 15 bases. The CDR3 length is 14 residues. Germline values: CDR1 MNHEY, CDR2 SMNVEV (reference sequence). The CDR3 reads CASSRLTGGGELFF. The CDR3 region has the DNA TGTGCCAGCAGCCGGCTGACAGGAGGCGGGGAGCTGTTTTTT.

The V gene is TRBV5-1, the J gene TRBJ2-5, with TRBD1 matching 9 bases. Trimming removed 1 base from V and 4 bases from J; junction bases left unmatched: 2. CDR1 and CDR2 from the germline V gene are SGHRS and YFSETQ. The length of the CDR3 is 14 residues. In DNA, the CDR3 is TGCGCCAGCAGCTTGACGGACAGGGGAGAGACCCAGTACTTC. Its protein product is CASSLTDRGETQYF.

This clone occurred a few times. The chain employs TRBV5-8 and TRBJ2-7, with 7 bases identical to TRBD1. CDR3 length: 13 residues. From germline, CDR1 is SGHTS and CDR2 YDEGEE. V gave up 4 bases and J gave up 5 bases; unmatched junction bases: 6. The CDR3 DNA sequence: TGTGCCAGCAGCCTAGGACAGGACCACGAGCAGTACTTC. Translated: CASSLGQDHEQYF. The whole variable domain, remainder taken from reference TRBV5-8 and TRBJ2-7, is EAGVTQSPTHLIKTRGQQATLRCSPISGHTSVYWYQQALGLGLQFLLWYDEGEERNRGNFPPRFSGRQFPNYSSELNVNALELEDSALYLCASSLGQDHEQYFGPGTRLTVT.

This chain joins TRBV28 and TRBJ2-7; TRBD2 aligns across 7 bases. CDR1 and CDR2 from the germline V gene are MDHEN and SYDVKM. This CDR3 region has 16 residues. Unmatched junction bases numbered 11, after V lost 3 bases and J lost 3 bases. The DNA of the CDR3 is TGTGCCAGCAGTTTCGTGGGAGGGAACGCGGGCTACGAGCAGTACTTC. It encodes CASSFVGGNAGYEQYF.

This sequence joins TRBV9 and TRBJ2-5; D possibly corresponds to TRBD1 (6 bases). The CDR3 has 13 amino acids. With 4 bases removed from V and 5 bases from J, the gap between germline ends came to 12 bases. From germline, CDR1 is SGDLS and CDR2 YYNGEE. This CDR3 is CASSRQVGETQYF. The CDR3 DNA reads as TGTGCCAGCAGCCGACAGGTGGGGGAGACCCAGTACTTC.

The V and J genes are TRBV28 and TRBJ2-3; the D is unclear. Trimming cost V 9 bases and J 2 bases, with 9 bases left between them. CDR1 is MDHEN, CDR2 SYDVKM, per germline. The CDR3 sequence is 12 residues long. CDR3 nucleotide sequence: TGTGCCAGTCTTGGGCCCACAGATACGCAGTATTTT. This encodes CASLGPTDTQYF.

The CDR3 coding sequence is TGCGCCAGCAGCCAATTACGGGGACAAAATCAGCCCCAGCATTTT. Its protein product is CASSQLRGQNQPQHF. This chain joins TRBV4-3 and TRBJ1-5; possibly TRBD1 for D (6 bases). In germline, CDR1 is LGHNA, CDR2 YSLEER. This CDR3 is built from 15 residues. V shed 2 bases and J shed 4 bases, with 12 bases lying between them.

The V call is TRBV4-2, the J call TRBJ2-2; 7 nucleotides agree with TRBD2. J lost 4 bases, V lost 7 bases, and 9 bases had no gene match. The germline V gene encodes CDR1 LGHNA and CDR2 YNFKEQ. The CDR3 has 15 residues. The CDR3 bases are TGTGCCAGCACCCTGGGGGGGTTGGGCACCGGGGAGCTGTTTTTT. Amino acid sequence: CASTLGGLGTGELFF.

The chain uses TRBV11-3 and TRBJ2-5; TRBD2 matches at 9 bases. The CDR3 sequence is 12 residues long. Trimming took 5 bases from V and 9 from J; bases not matched to a gene: 4. CDR1 and CDR2 (germline): SGHNT, YENEEA. Here the CDR3 reads CASSPPSGAQYF. CDR3 sequence (DNA): TGTGCCAGCAGCCCCCCTAGCGGGGCCCAGTACTTC. The complete variable domain, with remaining parts taken from reference TRBV11-3 and TRBJ2-5, reads EAGVVQSPRYKIIEKKQPVAFWCNPISGHNTLYWYLQNLGQGPELLIRYENEEAVDDSQLPKDRFSAERLKGVDSTLKIQPAELGDSAVYLCASSPPSGAQYFGPGTRLLVL.

V and J are TRBV6-4 and TRBJ1-6; D ambiguous. The CDR3 runs to 14 residues. V was clipped by 6 bases and J by 8 bases, with 14 bases between them. The germline V gene encodes CDR1 MRHNA and CDR2 SNTAGT. In DNA form, the CDR3 reads TGTGCCAGCAGCCAGGACGGACTGCATTCACCCCTCCACTTT. It translates to CASSQDGLHSPLHF.